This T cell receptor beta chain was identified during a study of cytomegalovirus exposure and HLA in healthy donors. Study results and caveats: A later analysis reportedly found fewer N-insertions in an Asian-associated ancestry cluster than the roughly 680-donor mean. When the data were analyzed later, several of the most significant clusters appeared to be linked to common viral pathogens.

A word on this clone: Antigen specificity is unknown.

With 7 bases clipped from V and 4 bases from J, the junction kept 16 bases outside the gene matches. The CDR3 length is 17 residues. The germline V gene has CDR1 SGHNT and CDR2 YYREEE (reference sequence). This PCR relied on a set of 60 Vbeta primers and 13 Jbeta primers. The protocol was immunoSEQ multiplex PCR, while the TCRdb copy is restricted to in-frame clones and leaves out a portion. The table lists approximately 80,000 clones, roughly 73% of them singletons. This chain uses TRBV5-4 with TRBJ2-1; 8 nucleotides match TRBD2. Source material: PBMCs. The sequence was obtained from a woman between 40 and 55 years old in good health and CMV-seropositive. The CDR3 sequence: CASWSGGVAAIYNEQFF. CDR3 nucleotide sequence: TGTGCCAGCTGGTCGGGGGGGGTAGCGGCAATATACAATGAGCAGTTCTTC.